A single sample is the source of the 2 T cell receptor beta chains below, sequenced in a study of OX40 agonist ivuxolimab in advanced cancers. Measured with immunoSEQ multiplex PCR; TCRdb has only the in-frame clones, and not every one. Of more than 65,000 clones in the sample, around 88% were seen once. The material sequenced was CD4+ or CD8+ T cells sorted from blood, taken in a trial of the OX40 agonist ivuxolimab. The receptors were sampled from an adult with an advanced solid tumor such as melanoma, head and neck, liver or kidney cancer.

This clone was found once. V is TRBV5-6 and J is TRBJ1-1; D gene unclear. Germline V CDR1 and CDR2: SGHDT, YYEEEE. This CDR3 is built from 16 residues. V was trimmed by 1 base and J by 1 base, leaving 14 bases between them. Here the CDR3 DNA reads TGTGCCAGCAGCTTGCCGGGTATGGAGTCGAACACTGAAGCTTTCTTT. Translated: CASSLPGMESNTEAFF.

V and J are TRBV19 and TRBJ2-5, with D possibly TRBD2 on 7 matching bases. Germline assignment: CDR1 LNHDA and CDR2 SQIVND (reference sequence). Trimming stripped 7 bases from V and 9 bases from J, with 27 bases between. The CDR3 sequence is 16 residues long. CDR3 sequence: CASTQRGPGGLGAQYF. CDR3 DNA: TGTGCCAGTACCCAAAGGGGTCCGGGGGGCCTTGGGGCCCAGTACTTC.